Listed below are T cell receptor beta chains from one sample, sequenced in a study of beta chain features in type 1 diabetes. TCRdb's table, derived via immunoSEQ multiplex PCR, lists solely in-frame clones and lacks some. The sample includes fewer than 400,000 clones, 6.5% to 10% of them seen just once. The sequenced sample was central memory CD4+ T cells from blood. All receptors come from a woman between 18 and 29 years old in good health. Both conserved end residues are part of each CDR3. D genes are given only for firm matches. The size entry is marked missing in some rows and otherwise reads once, few, many or a size class.

cdr3_aa cdr3_nt j_call clone_size cdr3_length d_call v_call
CASSLGHRGRTDTQYF TGCGCCAGCAGCTTGGGGCACAGGGGGCGGACAGATACGCAGTATTTT TRBJ2-3 NA 16 TRBD1 TRBV5-1
CASSQVFTGANVLTF TGTGCCAGCAGCCAAGTATTTACTGGGGCCAACGTCCTGACTTTC TRBJ2-6 NA 15 NA TRBV4-2
CASSLAPGATEAFF TGCGCCAGCAGCTTGGCCCCAGGGGCCACTGAAGCTTTCTTT TRBJ1-1 few 14 NA TRBV5-1
CASSLGTSPGYEQYF TGTGCTAGCAGCTTAGGGACTAGCCCAGGGTACGAGCAGTACTTC TRBJ2-7 NA 15 TRBD2 TRBV7-7
CASSLGLAGGRSTDTQYF TGTGCCAGCAGCTTAGGGCTAGCGGGAGGTCGGAGCACAGATACGCAGTATTTT TRBJ2-3 NA 18 TRBD2 TRBV7-3
CSASPSYEQYF TGCAGTGCTAGCCCCTCCTACGAGCAGTACTTC TRBJ2-7 NA 11 NA TRBV20-1
CASSLGVGTGTSGANVLTF TGCGCCAGCAGCTTGGGAGTTGGGACAGGGACGTCTGGGGCCAACGTCCTGACTTTC TRBJ2-6 NA 19 TRBD1 TRBV5-1
CASGAWNTGELFF TGTGCCAGCGGAGCATGGAACACCGGGGAGCTGTTTTTT TRBJ2-2 few 13 NA TRBV9
CASSFIDEQYF TGTGCCAGCAGTTTTATAGACGAGCAGTACTTC TRBJ2-7 NA 11 NA TRBV2
CASSPWRDPSGGELFF TGTGCCAGCTCACCATGGCGGGATCCCTCCGGCGGGGAGCTGTTTTTT TRBJ2-2 NA 16 NA TRBV18
CASSPSTETQYF TGTGCCAGCTCACCGAGCACGGAGACCCAGTACTTC TRBJ2-5 NA 12 NA TRBV18
CASSWMGGEDTQYF TGTGCCAGCAGTTGGATGGGGGGCGAGGATACGCAGTATTTT TRBJ2-3 NA 14 NA TRBV6-5
CASSPPRQGKTTDTQYF TGTGCCAGCAGCCCCCCGCGGCAGGGAAAAACCACAGATACGCAGTATTTT TRBJ2-3 few 17 NA TRBV7-6
CASFPGLKSSYEQYF TGTGCCAGCTTCCCCGGCCTTAAGTCCTCCTACGAGCAGTACTTC TRBJ2-7 NA 15 NA TRBV28
CASSPHRGGSYEQYF TGTGCCAGCAGTCCCCACCGCGGCGGTTCCTACGAGCAGTACTTC TRBJ2-7 few 15 NA TRBV27
CASSLIAAPYEQYF TGTGCCAGCAGCTTAATCGCGGCCCCGTACGAGCAGTACTTC TRBJ2-7 NA 14 NA TRBV7-9
CASSASGRAVYEQYF TGTGCCAGCAGTGCTAGCGGGAGGGCCGTCTACGAGCAGTACTTC TRBJ2-7 NA 15 TRBD2 TRBV27
CASSSASGRARTDTQYF TGTGCCAGCAGCTCCGCTAGCGGGAGGGCCAGGACAGATACGCAGTATTTT TRBJ2-3 NA 17 TRBD2 TRBV11-2
CASSLGSGLELKEQYF TGTGCCAGCAGTTTAGGATCAGGGCTAGAGCTAAAGGAGCAGTACTTC TRBJ2-7 NA 16 NA TRBV27
CASSEISGTDQPQHF TGTGCCAGCAGTGAGATTTCCGGGACAGATCAGCCCCAGCATTTT TRBJ1-5 NA 15 TRBD1 TRBV28
CASSHSNRGLDTGELFF TGCGCCAGCAGTCATTCTAACAGGGGGCTGGACACCGGGGAGCTGTTTTTT TRBJ2-2 NA 17 TRBD1 TRBV23-1
CASSRAWIPGQYF TGTGCCAGCAGCCGGGCTTGGATACCTGGGCAGTACTTC TRBJ2-7 NA 13 NA TRBV7-2
CASSLELFGEQFF TGTGCCAGCAGCTTAGAGTTGTTCGGTGAGCAGTTCTTC TRBJ2-1 NA 13 NA TRBV7-2
CASSLGRGANMNQETQYF TGTGCCAGCAGCTTAGGGCGGGGAGCGAACATGAACCAAGAGACCCAGTACTTC TRBJ2-5 few 18 NA TRBV7-9
CASSPLAGEGTDTQYF TGTGCCAGCAGCCCCCTAGCGGGAGAAGGGACAGATACGCAGTATTTT TRBJ2-3 few 16 TRBD2 TRBV7-6
CASSPSGHLSSGANVLTF TGCGCCAGCAGCCCCTCGGGACACCTGAGCTCTGGGGCCAACGTCCTGACTTTC TRBJ2-6 NA 18 NA TRBV5-1
CASSPSQGRSNYGYTF TGTGCCAGCAGTCCCTCACAGGGGCGGTCTAACTATGGCTACACCTTC TRBJ1-2 NA 16 TRBD1 TRBV28
CASSQAGTDTQYF TGTGCCAGCAGCCAAGCAGGCACAGATACGCAGTATTTT TRBJ2-3 many 13 NA TRBV4-2
CASSLETGHTQYF TGCGCCAGCAGCTTGGAGACAGGGCATACGCAGTATTTT TRBJ2-3 few 13 TRBD1 TRBV5-1
CAIGTTTRIDAYNEQFF TGTGCCATCGGGACTACAACCCGGATCGACGCCTACAATGAGCAGTTCTTC TRBJ2-1 NA 17 TRBD2 TRBV10-3
CASRPTGVGYTF TGTGCCAGCAGACCGACAGGGGTAGGCTACACCTTC TRBJ1-2 NA 12 TRBD1 TRBV28
CASSPRLAGRVVTQYF TGTGCCAGCAGCCCGCGACTAGCGGGAAGGGTGGTGACCCAGTACTTC TRBJ2-5 few 16 TRBD2 TRBV7-2
CASSLEGPVSGNTIYF TGTGCCAGCAGCTTAGAGGGCCCTGTCTCTGGAAACACCATATATTTT TRBJ1-3 few 16 NA TRBV7-2
CASSFTGKETQYF TGTGCCAGCAGCTTCACAGGGAAAGAGACCCAGTACTTC TRBJ2-5 few 13 NA TRBV5-4
CASSLDPTASGRAGGELFF TGTGCCAGCAGCTTAGACCCCACCGCCAGCGGGAGGGCCGGCGGGGAGCTGTTTTTT TRBJ2-2 NA 19 TRBD2 TRBV11-2